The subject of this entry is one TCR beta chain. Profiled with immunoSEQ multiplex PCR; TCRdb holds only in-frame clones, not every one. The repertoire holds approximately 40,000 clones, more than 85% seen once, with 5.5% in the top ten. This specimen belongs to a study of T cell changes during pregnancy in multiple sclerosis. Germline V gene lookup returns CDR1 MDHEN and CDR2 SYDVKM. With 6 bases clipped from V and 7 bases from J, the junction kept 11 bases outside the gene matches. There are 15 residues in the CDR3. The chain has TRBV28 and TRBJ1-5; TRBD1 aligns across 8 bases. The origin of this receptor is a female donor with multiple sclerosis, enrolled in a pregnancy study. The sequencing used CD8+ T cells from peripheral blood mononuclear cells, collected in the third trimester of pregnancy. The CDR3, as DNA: TGTGCCAGCAGCCCCTTAAGGCCAGGGGGCCAGCCCCAGCATTTT. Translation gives CASSPLRPGGQPQHF.